Listed below are T cell receptor beta chains from one sample, sequenced in a study of radiation and T cells in renal cell carcinoma. TCRdb keeps only in-frame clones here, not all; method: immunoSEQ multiplex PCR. This sample yields around 100,000 clones, of which about 79% are seen a single time; 6.5% to 8% belongs to the top ten. Source: blood, taken from a patient whose treatment included radiotherapy and nephrectomy. The receptors shown here come from a man aged 55-75 years with renal cell carcinoma. CDR3s include the opening cysteine and the closing phenylalanine or tryptophan. Each record gives: J gene, D gene, clone size, V gene, CDR3 protein, CDR3 DNA. A D gene is named only where the DNA matches it firmly. The size field is filled for only some rows; it gives once, few, many or a size class.

J: TRBJ2-2; D: -; size: -; V: TRBV7-2; CDR3: CASSLESHRFANTGELFF; DNA: TGTGCCAGCAGCTTAGAGAGTCACAGGTTCGCGAACACCGGGGAGCTGTTTTTT
J: TRBJ2-5; D: -; size: -; V: TRBV5-6; CDR3: CASSLENRETQYF; DNA: TGTGCCAGCAGCTTGGAGAACAGAGAGACCCAGTACTTC
J: TRBJ2-5; D: -; size: -; V: TRBV4-1; CDR3: CASSQDYQTQYF; DNA: TGCGCCAGCAGCCAAGATTACCAGACCCAGTACTTC
J: TRBJ2-5; D: TRBD2; size: -; V: TRBV6-7; CDR3: CASSGRPKETQYF; DNA: TGTGCCAGTAGCGGGAGGCCCAAAGAGACCCAGTACTTC
J: TRBJ2-1; D: TRBD2; size: once; V: TRBV9; CDR3: CASSVSSGKLEQFF; DNA: TGTGCCAGCAGCGTCTCTAGCGGGAAGCTTGAGCAGTTCTTC
J: TRBJ2-1; D: TRBD2; size: -; V: TRBV5-1; CDR3: CASSDPTSGGTRMQFF; DNA: TGCGCCAGCAGCGATCCGACTAGCGGGGGGACAAGGATGCAGTTCTTC
J: TRBJ1-1; D: TRBD1; size: few; V: TRBV29-1; CDR3: CSGGTGYTEAFF; DNA: TGCAGCGGGGGGACAGGGTACACTGAAGCTTTCTTT
J: TRBJ2-1; D: -; size: -; V: TRBV7-6; CDR3: CASSPPSAGAKGEQFF; DNA: TGTGCCAGCAGCCCCCCTAGCGCGGGGGCCAAGGGTGAGCAGTTCTTC
J: TRBJ2-7; D: -; size: -; V: TRBV19; CDR3: CASSFRDGYYEQYF; DNA: TGTGCCAGTAGTTTCCGGGACGGATACTACGAGCAGTACTTC
J: TRBJ1-5; D: TRBD1; size: -; V: TRBV4-1; CDR3: CASSQDVGQGQPQHF; DNA: TGCGCCAGCAGCCAAGATGTGGGACAGGGACAGCCCCAGCATTTT
J: TRBJ1-3; D: -; size: few; V: TRBV5-1; CDR3: CASSLASGGYSGNTIYF; DNA: TGCGCCAGCAGCTTGGCCAGTGGAGGCTACTCTGGAAACACCATATATTTT
J: TRBJ2-3; D: TRBD2; size: once; V: TRBV7-6; CDR3: CASSSTSGTDTQYF; DNA: TGTGCCAGCAGCTCGACTAGCGGCACAGATACGCAGTATTTT
J: TRBJ2-7; D: -; size: -; V: TRBV27; CDR3: CASSLRDVSYEQYF; DNA: TGTGCCAGCAGTTTACGGGACGTCTCCTACGAGCAGTACTTC
J: TRBJ2-3; D: -; size: -; V: TRBV4-1; CDR3: CASSRYITGHDLTQYF; DNA: TGCGCCAGCAGCCGCTACATCACGGGCCATGATTTAACGCAGTATTTT
J: TRBJ1-5; D: -; size: -; V: TRBV19; CDR3: CASSIVVGVEGNQPQHF; DNA: TGTGCCAGTAGTATAGTGGTTGGGGTTGAAGGCAATCAGCCCCAGCATTTT
J: TRBJ2-7; D: TRBD2; size: -; V: TRBV28; CDR3: CASLGGLATYEQYF; DNA: TGTGCCAGTCTCGGGGGACTAGCGACCTACGAGCAGTACTTC
J: TRBJ2-2; D: -; size: -; V: TRBV9; CDR3: CASSVLAGELFF; DNA: TGTGCCAGCAGCGTCCTTGCCGGGGAGCTGTTTTTT
J: TRBJ2-7; D: -; size: -; V: TRBV7-9; CDR3: CASSSIYEQYF; DNA: TGTGCCAGCAGCTCAATCTACGAGCAGTACTTC
J: TRBJ1-1; D: -; size: -; V: TRBV28; CDR3: CASSWGQGGMNTEAFF; DNA: TGTGCCAGCAGCTGGGGGCAGGGAGGGATGAACACTGAAGCTTTCTTT
J: TRBJ1-4; D: -; size: few; V: TRBV6-5; CDR3: CASMGATNEKLFF; DNA: TGTGCCAGCATGGGAGCAACTAATGAAAAACTGTTTTTT
J: TRBJ2-2; D: TRBD1; size: few; V: TRBV6-1; CDR3: CASCRDRERTGELFF; DNA: TGTGCCAGCTGTAGGGACAGGGAGCGCACCGGGGAGCTGTTTTTT
J: TRBJ2-3; D: -; size: -; V: TRBV13; CDR3: CASSSTTGPLAGNTDTQYF; DNA: TGTGCCAGCAGCTCCACAACCGGACCTCTGGCGGGTAACACAGATACGCAGTATTTT
J: TRBJ2-5; D: -; size: -; V: TRBV6-5; CDR3: CASSPRLRSQETQYF; DNA: TGTGCCAGCAGTCCCAGACTAAGGTCCCAAGAGACCCAGTACTTC
J: TRBJ2-7; D: -; size: -; V: TRBV28; CDR3: CASSPLTPYEQYF; DNA: TGTGCCAGCAGTCCCCTGACTCCATACGAGCAGTACTTC
J: TRBJ1-5; D: -; size: -; V: TRBV2; CDR3: CASSDRGGGNQPQHF; DNA: TGTGCCAGCAGTGACCGGGGAGGAGGCAATCAGCCCCAGCATTTT
J: TRBJ2-1; D: TRBD1; size: -; V: TRBV2; CDR3: CASSGGGGGQGYNEQFF; DNA: TGTGCCAGCAGCGGCGGGGGAGGGGGACAGGGTTACAATGAGCAGTTCTTC
J: TRBJ2-2; D: -; size: -; V: TRBV2; CDR3: CASSIDSIGTGELFF; DNA: TGTGCCAGCAGTATTGACAGCATTGGCACCGGGGAGCTGTTTTTT
J: TRBJ2-7; D: -; size: -; V: TRBV11-3; CDR3: CASSDRNNYEQYF; DNA: TGTGCCAGCTCCGACCGAAACAACTACGAGCAGTACTTC
J: TRBJ2-6; D: -; size: once; V: TRBV5-4; CDR3: CASSPGQSSGANVLTF; DNA: TGTGCCAGCAGCCCCGGACAGAGCTCTGGGGCCAACGTCCTGACTTTC
J: TRBJ1-3; D: -; size: -; V: TRBV10-3; CDR3: CAIGEGFSGNTIYF; DNA: TGTGCCATCGGAGAGGGCTTCTCTGGAAACACCATATATTTT
J: TRBJ1-1; D: TRBD1; size: few; V: TRBV9; CDR3: CASTVGQGNTEAFF; DNA: TGTGCCAGCACCGTGGGACAGGGGAACACTGAAGCTTTCTTT
J: TRBJ1-6; D: -; size: -; V: TRBV10-2; CDR3: CASSESRGSGSPLHF; DNA: TGCGCCAGCAGTGAGTCCCGGGGGTCGGGTTCACCCCTCCACTTT
J: TRBJ2-2; D: -; size: -; V: TRBV6-6; CDR3: CASSYLQWSAGELFF; DNA: TGTGCCAGCAGTTACCTACAGTGGTCGGCCGGGGAGCTGTTTTTT
J: TRBJ2-7; D: TRBD2; size: few; V: TRBV6-6; CDR3: CASSREGYEQYF; DNA: TGTGCCAGCAGTCGGGAGGGTTACGAGCAGTACTTC
J: TRBJ2-7; D: -; size: -; V: TRBV5-1; CDR3: CASSGGGGRNEQYF; DNA: TGCGCCAGCAGCGGAGGAGGGGGTCGTAACGAGCAGTACTTC
J: TRBJ1-6; D: -; size: -; V: TRBV5-1; CDR3: CASSLTRTVDSPLHF; DNA: TGCGCCAGCAGCTTGACCCGGACAGTGGATTCACCCCTCCACTTT
J: TRBJ2-7; D: TRBD2; size: -; V: TRBV6-4; CDR3: CASNGGGRVSYEQYF; DNA: TGTGCCAGCAACGGCGGCGGGAGGGTGTCCTACGAGCAGTACTTC
J: TRBJ2-7; D: TRBD1; size: -; V: TRBV7-2; CDR3: CASSPMTGLLSQYF; DNA: TGTGCCAGCAGCCCCATGACAGGGTTGTTAAGCCAGTACTTC
J: TRBJ1-6; D: TRBD1; size: once; V: TRBV19; CDR3: CASTPTGYNSPLHF; DNA: TGTGCCAGTACCCCGACAGGGTATAATTCACCCCTCCACTTT
J: TRBJ2-3; D: -; size: -; V: TRBV10-3; CDR3: CATATGTETDTQYF; DNA: TGTGCCACCGCGACAGGGACTGAGACAGATACGCAGTATTTT
J: TRBJ2-7; D: TRBD1; size: -; V: TRBV30; CDR3: CAWNALGQPNEQYF; DNA: TGTGCCTGGAATGCCCTGGGACAGCCCAACGAGCAGTACTTC
J: TRBJ1-5; D: -; size: -; V: TRBV19; CDR3: CASSISAQGFQPQHF; DNA: TGTGCCAGTAGTATATCGGCTCAAGGGTTTCAGCCCCAGCATTTT
J: TRBJ2-7; D: -; size: -; V: TRBV28; CDR3: CASSLGAGVSVLSYEQYF; DNA: TGTGCCAGCAGTTTGGGGGCAGGGGTTAGTGTTTTATCCTACGAGCAGTACTTC
J: TRBJ2-1; D: TRBD2; size: -; V: TRBV6-5; CDR3: CASSYRAGVAVEQFF; DNA: TGTGCCAGCAGTTACCGAGCGGGAGTTGCTGTTGAGCAGTTCTTC
J: TRBJ1-2; D: -; size: few; V: TRBV4-1; CDR3: CASSQESGLGYTF; DNA: TGCGCCAGCAGCCAAGAATCCGGGCTTGGCTACACCTTC
J: TRBJ2-1; D: TRBD2; size: -; V: TRBV4-1; CDR3: CASSQDSGRLANEQFF; DNA: TGCGCCAGCAGCCAAGATAGCGGGAGATTGGCCAATGAGCAGTTCTTC
J: TRBJ1-4; D: -; size: -; V: TRBV18; CDR3: CASSPEPGGTTNEKLFF; DNA: TGTGCCAGCTCACCAGAACCCGGGGGCACAACTAATGAAAAACTGTTTTTT